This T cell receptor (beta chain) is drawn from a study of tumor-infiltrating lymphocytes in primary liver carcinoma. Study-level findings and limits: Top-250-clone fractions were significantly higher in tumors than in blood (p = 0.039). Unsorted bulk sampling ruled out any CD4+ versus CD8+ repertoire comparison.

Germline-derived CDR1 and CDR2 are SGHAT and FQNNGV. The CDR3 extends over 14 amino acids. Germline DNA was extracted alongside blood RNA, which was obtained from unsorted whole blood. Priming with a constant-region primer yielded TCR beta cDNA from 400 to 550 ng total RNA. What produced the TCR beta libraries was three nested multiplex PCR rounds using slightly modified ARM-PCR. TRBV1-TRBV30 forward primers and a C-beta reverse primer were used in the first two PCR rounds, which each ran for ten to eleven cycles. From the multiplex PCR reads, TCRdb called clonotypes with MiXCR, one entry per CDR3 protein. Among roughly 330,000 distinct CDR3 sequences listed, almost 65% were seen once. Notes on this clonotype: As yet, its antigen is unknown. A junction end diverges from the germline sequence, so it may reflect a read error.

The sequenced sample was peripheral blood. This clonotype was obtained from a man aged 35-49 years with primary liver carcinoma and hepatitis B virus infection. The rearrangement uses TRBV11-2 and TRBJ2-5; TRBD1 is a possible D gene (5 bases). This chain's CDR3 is CVSSSVGQQETQYF. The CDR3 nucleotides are TGTGTCAGCAGCTCCGTGGGGCAGCAAGAGACCCAGTACTTC.